Presented here are 13 T cell receptor beta chains from one specimen sequenced in a study of T cells in Graves' hyperthyroidism and ophthalmopathy. Amplified TCR beta CDR3 regions derived from RNA transcripts. The study used the HTBI primer set for a first-round RT-PCR of the TCR CDR3. TCRdb called the multiplex PCR reads again in MiXCR, with one record for every CDR3 protein. The repertoire holds 560,000 or so distinct CDR3 sequences, with around 45% as singletons. Sequencing was done on a sample of peripheral blood or thyroid tissue (not recorded which). These receptors all stem from a woman between 18 and 29 years old with Graves' hyperthyroidism.

The chain has TRBV7-9 and TRBJ2-5; possibly TRBD1 for D (7 bases). Germline V gives CDR1 SEHNR, CDR2 FQNEAQ (reference sequence). The CDR3 is made up of 15 amino acids. With 5 bases removed from V and 2 bases from J, the gap between germline ends came to 15 bases. CDR3 nucleotides: TGTGCCAGCAGCCCAGGGGGGACTCAACAAGAGACCCAGTACTTC. This sequence encodes CASSPGGTQQETQYF.

As regards this clonotype: One end of the junction varies from germline; a read error may be responsible. The chain recombines TRBV5-1 with TRBJ2-5; D not resolved. The length of the CDR3 is 14 residues. The V gene's germline CDR1 is SGHRS and CDR2 YFSETQ. The CDR3 is CASSPDLELETQYF. The CDR3 region has the DNA TGTGCCAGCAGCCCTGACTTGGAGTTGGAGACCCAGTACTTC.

This clonotype occurred a few times. The chain recombines TRBV24-1 with TRBJ1-1, with D possibly TRBD1 on 5 matching bases. The CDR3 totals 14 residues. CDR1 is KGHDR and CDR2 is SFDVKD in the germline V gene. Trimming pared 4 bases from V and 4 bases from J, leaving 12 bases between. The DNA for the CDR3 is TGTGCCACCAGTGAGGGACTGGGAGGCACTGAAGCTTTCTTT. This translates into CATSEGLGGTEAFF.

In this sample, this clonotype turned up a few times. The chain is built from TRBV11-2 and TRBJ2-7; weak D call: TRBD1 (5 bases). The CDR3 has 13 residues. Trimming left V 1 base short and J 4 bases short, with 8 bases between. CDR1 is SGHAT and CDR2 is FQNNGV in the germline V gene. CDR3 bases: TGTGCCAGCAGCTTAGGGACACTATACGAGCAGTACTTC. Protein product: CASSLGTLYEQYF. Combining the CDR3 with reference TRBV11-2 and TRBJ2-7 gives the whole variable domain EAGVAQSPRYKIIEKRQSVAFWCNPISGHATLYWYQQILGQGPKLLIQFQNNGVVDDSQLPKDRFSAERLKGVDSTLKIQPAKLEDSAVYLCASSLGTLYEQYFGPGTRLTVT.

This clonotype has more than one count but fewer than ten. The rearrangement uses TRBV20-1 and TRBJ2-7; TRBD2 matches at 9 bases. Germline CDR1 DFQATT, CDR2 SNEGSKA (reference sequence). V dropped 5 bases and J dropped 2; count of bases not matched to a gene: 7. The CDR3 covers 14 residues. CDR3 loop: CSASGLATTYEQYF. In DNA, the CDR3 is TGCAGTGCTTCAGGACTAGCGACAACCTACGAGCAGTACTTC.

This clonotype has a count of ten or more. The chain uses TRBV24-1 and TRBJ2-5, with a possible D match to TRBD2 (5 bases). CDR1 and CDR2 (germline): KGHDR, SFDVKD. The V and J ends lost 4 bases and 5 bases respectively, with 13 bases between them. The CDR3 length is 14 residues. The CDR3 region is CATSDLRASETQYF. CDR3 nucleotide sequence: TGTGCCACCAGTGACCTGAGGGCGTCGGAGACCCAGTACTTC.

The chain links TRBV2 to TRBJ2-7; 7 nucleotides match TRBD1. The CDR3 has 12 residues. V shed 8 bases, J shed 6 bases, and the junction held 7 bases outside the gene matches. The germline gives CDR1 SNHLY, CDR2 FYNNEI. DNA of the CDR3: TGTGCCAGCCTCGACAGGGCGGGCGAGCAGTACTTC. Translated, it gives CASLDRAGEQYF.

There are a few counts of this clonotype. The rearrangement links TRBV10-3 to TRBJ2-7, with 10 positions matching TRBD1. Germline CDR1 and CDR2: ENHRY and SYGVKD. Germline trimming cut 8 bases from V and 7 bases from J; bases unmatched to any gene: 14. This CDR3 is built from 15 residues. The CDR3 coding sequence is TGTGCCATCGGAAAAGTGACAGGGGGCGCGGGGGAGCAGTACTTC. Its protein is CAIGKVTGGAGEQYF.

The chain joins TRBV7-8 to TRBJ2-2; 9 nucleotides align to TRBD2. With V trimmed by 5 bases and J by 1 base, 2 bases remained unmatched. Germline CDR1 SGHVS, CDR2 FQNEAQ. The CDR3 length is 15 residues. CDR3 region: CASSISGRNTGELFF. CDR3 DNA: TGTGCCAGCAGCATTAGCGGGAGGAACACCGGGGAGCTGTTTTTT.

Comments on this clonotype: A much larger clonotype is one base distant, so this may be a read error. Here the CDR3 omits its conserved ending phenylalanine or tryptophan, so a read error is the likely source. CDR3 residues: CASSLRTGTYEQYL. CDR3 coding DNA: TGTGCCAGCAGCCTACGGACGGGGACCTACGAGCAGTACCTC. This sequence joins TRBV6-5 and TRBJ2-7; a weak D match, TRBD2 (5 bases). Germline CDR1 is MNHEY and CDR2 is SVGAGI. The CDR3 has 14 residues. Trimming took 6 bases from V and 2 from J, leaving 14 bases between them.

The chain carries TRBV20-1 and TRBJ1-5; D is possibly TRBD1 (6 bases). Per germline, CDR1 DFQATT and CDR2 SNEGSKA (reference sequence). The CDR3 covers 14 residues. Deletions cut 2 bases from V and 3 bases from J, with 11 bases between. CDR3 nucleotide sequence: TGCAGTGCTAGACCTCAGGGGCTCAATCAGCCCCAGCATTTT. It specifies CSARPQGLNQPQHF.

This clonotype was seen many times. This chain uses TRBV7-2 with TRBJ1-2; tentatively, D is TRBD1 (6 bases). The CDR3 spans 15 residues. Germline V gene sequence: CDR1 SGHTA, CDR2 FQGNSA. V gave up 4 bases and J gave up 4 bases, with 16 bases separating them. The DNA for the CDR3 is TGTGCCAGCAGCTCCCGGACAGCTGCTACCTATGGCTACACCTTC. Translating gives CASSSRTAATYGYTF.

This clonotype has only one observation. The chain uses TRBV2 and TRBJ1-2; 12 nucleotides match TRBD1. CDR1 and CDR2 from the germline V gene are SNHLY and FYNNEI. Trimming took 5 bases from V and 6 from J; bases not matched to a gene: 4. CDR3 length equals 14 residues. CDR3 nucleotide sequence: TGTGCCAGCAGTATCGGGGACAGGGGGCATGGCTACACCTTC. Its protein product is CASSIGDRGHGYTF.